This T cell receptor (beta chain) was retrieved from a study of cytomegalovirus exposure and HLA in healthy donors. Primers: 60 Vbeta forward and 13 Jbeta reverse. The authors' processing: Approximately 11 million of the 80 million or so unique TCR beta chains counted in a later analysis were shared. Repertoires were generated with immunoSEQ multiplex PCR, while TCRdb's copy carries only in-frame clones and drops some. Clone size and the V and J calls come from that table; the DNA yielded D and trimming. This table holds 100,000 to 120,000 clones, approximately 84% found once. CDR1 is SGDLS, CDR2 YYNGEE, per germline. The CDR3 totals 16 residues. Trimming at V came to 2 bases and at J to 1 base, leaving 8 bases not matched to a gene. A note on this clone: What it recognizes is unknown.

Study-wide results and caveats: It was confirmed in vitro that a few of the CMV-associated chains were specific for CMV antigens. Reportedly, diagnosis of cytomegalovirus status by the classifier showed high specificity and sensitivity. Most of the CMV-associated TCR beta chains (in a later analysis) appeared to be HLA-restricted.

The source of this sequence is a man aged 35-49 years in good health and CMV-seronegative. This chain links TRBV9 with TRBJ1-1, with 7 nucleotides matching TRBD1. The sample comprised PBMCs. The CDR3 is CASSVRDRSSNTEAFF. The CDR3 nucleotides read TGTGCCAGCAGCGTTCGGGACAGATCCTCGAACACTGAAGCTTTCTTT.